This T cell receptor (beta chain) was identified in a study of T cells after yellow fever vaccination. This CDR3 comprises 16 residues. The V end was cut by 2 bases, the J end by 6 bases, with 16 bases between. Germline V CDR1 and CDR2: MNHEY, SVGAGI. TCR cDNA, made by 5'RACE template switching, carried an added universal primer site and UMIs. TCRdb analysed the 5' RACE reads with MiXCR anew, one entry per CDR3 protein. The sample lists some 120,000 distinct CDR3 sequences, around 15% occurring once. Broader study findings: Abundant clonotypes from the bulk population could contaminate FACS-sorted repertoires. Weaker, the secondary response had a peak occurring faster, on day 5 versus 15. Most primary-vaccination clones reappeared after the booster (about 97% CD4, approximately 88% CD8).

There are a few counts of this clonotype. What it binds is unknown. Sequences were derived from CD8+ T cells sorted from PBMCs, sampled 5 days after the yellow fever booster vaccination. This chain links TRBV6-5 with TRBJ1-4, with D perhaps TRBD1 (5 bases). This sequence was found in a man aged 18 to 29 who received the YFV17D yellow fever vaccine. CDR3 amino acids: CASSYKGRPLDEKLFF. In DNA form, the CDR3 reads TGTGCCAGCAGTTACAAGGGGCGGCCTCTAGATGAAAAACTGTTTTTT.